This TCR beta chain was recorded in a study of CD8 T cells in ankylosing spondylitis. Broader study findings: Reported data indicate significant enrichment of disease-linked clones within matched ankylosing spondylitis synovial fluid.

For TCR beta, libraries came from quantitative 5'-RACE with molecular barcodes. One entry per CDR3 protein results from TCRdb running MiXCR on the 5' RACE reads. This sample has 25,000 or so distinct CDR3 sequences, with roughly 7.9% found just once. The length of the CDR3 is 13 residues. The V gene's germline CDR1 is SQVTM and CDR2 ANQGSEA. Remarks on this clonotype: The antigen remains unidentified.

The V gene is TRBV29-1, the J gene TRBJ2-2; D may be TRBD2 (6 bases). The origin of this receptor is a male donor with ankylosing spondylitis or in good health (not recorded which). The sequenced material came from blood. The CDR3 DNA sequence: TGCAGTGGTCGGAGGGATCGCAGCGGGGAGCTGTTTTTT. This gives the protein CSGRRDRSGELFF.